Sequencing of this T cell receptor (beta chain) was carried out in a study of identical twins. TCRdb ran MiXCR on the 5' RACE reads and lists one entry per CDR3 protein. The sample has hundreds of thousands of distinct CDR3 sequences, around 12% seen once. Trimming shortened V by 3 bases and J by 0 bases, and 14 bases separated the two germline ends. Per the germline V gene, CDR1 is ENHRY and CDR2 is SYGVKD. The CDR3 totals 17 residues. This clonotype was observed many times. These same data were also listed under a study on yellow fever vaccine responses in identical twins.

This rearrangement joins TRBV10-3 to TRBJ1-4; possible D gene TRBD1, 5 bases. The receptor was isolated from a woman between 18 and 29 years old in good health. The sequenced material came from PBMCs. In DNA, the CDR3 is TGTGCCATCAGTGATCGGGGCCCCGATGCAACTAATGAAAAACTGTTTTTT. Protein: CAISDRGPDATNEKLFF.